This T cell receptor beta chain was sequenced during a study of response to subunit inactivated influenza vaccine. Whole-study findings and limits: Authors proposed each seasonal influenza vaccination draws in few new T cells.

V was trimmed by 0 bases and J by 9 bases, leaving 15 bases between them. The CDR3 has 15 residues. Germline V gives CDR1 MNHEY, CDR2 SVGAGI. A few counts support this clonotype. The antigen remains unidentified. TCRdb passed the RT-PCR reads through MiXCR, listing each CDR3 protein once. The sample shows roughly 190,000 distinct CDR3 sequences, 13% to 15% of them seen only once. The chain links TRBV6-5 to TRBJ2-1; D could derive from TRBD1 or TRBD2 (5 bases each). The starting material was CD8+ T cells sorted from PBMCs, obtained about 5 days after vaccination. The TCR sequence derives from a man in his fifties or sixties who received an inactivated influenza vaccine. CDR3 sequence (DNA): TGTGCCAGCAGTTACTCGACGGCAGGGACCGGTGAGCAGTTCTTC. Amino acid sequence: CASSYSTAGTGEQFF.